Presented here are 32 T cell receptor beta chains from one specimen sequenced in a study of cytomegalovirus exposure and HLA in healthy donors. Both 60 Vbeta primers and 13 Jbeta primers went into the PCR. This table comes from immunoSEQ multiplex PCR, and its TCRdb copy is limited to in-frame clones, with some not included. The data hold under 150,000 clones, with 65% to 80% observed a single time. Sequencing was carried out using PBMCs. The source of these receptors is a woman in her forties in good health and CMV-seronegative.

The CDR3 bases are TGTGCCACCAGCAGACCCCCCGGTTCTGAAAAACTGTTTTTT. Its translation: CATSRPPGSEKLFF. The J gene is TRBJ1-4, the V gene TRBV15; D gene ambiguous. This CDR3 comprises 14 residues. V was trimmed by 2 bases and J by 7 bases, leaving 11 bases between them. Germline V gene sequence: CDR1 LNHNV, CDR2 YYDKDF (reference sequence). Looking up the rest from reference TRBV15 and TRBJ1-4 gives the full variable domain: DAMVIQNPRYQVTQFGKPVTLSCSQTLNHNVMYWYQQKSSQAPKLLFHYYDKDFNNEADTPDNFQSRRPNTSFCFLDIRSPGLGDTAMYLCATSRPPGSEKLFFGSGTQLSVL.

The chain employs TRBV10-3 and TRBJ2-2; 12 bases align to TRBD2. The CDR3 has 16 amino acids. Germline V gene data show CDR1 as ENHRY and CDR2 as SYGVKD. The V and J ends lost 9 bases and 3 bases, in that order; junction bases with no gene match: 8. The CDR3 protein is CAISLAGGPDTGELFF. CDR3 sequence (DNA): TGTGCCATATCACTAGCGGGGGGCCCGGACACCGGGGAGCTGTTTTTT.

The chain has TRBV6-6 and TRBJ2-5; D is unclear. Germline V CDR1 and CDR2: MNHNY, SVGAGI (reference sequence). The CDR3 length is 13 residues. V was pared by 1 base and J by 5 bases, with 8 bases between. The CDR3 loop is CASSYLHEETQYF. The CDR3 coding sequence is TGTGCCAGCAGTTACTTGCACGAGGAGACCCAGTACTTC.

The CDR3 region is CASSQGGADTF. In nucleotides, the CDR3 is TGTGCCAGTAGCCAGGGGGGCGCGGACACCTTC. The chain recombines TRBV19 with TRBJ1-2; 7 bases map to TRBD1. CDR1 and CDR2 from the germline V gene are LNHDA and SQIVND (reference sequence). The junction had 7 bases not matched to a gene; V was cut back by 6 bases and J by 12 bases. The CDR3 sequence is 11 residues long.

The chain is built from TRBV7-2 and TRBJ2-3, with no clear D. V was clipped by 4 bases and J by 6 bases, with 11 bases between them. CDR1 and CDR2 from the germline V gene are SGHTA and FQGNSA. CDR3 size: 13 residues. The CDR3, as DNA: TGTGCCAGCAGCTGGGCGCTTTGGGATACGCAGTATTTT. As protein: CASSWALWDTQYF.

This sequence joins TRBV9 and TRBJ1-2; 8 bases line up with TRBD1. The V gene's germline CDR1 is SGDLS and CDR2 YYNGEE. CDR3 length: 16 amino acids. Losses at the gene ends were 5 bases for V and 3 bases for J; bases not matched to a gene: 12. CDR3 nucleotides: TGTGCCAGCAGTTCTTACGGACAGGGATTTTACTATGGCTACACCTTC. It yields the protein CASSSYGQGFYYGYTF.

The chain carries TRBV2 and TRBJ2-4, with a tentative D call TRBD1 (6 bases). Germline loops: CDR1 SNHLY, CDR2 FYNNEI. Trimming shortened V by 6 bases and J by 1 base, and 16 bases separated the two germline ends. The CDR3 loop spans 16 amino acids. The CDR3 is CASSEGQGPAKNIQYF. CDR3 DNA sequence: TGTGCCAGCAGCGAGGGGCAGGGGCCGGCCAAAAACATTCAGTACTTC.

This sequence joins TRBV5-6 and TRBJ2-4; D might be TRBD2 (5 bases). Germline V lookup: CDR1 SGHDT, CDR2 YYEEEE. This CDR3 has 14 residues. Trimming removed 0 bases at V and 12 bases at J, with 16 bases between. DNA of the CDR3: TGTGCCAGCAGCTTGGGTCCTGGACTTCTGGATCAGTACTTC. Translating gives CASSLGPGLLDQYF.

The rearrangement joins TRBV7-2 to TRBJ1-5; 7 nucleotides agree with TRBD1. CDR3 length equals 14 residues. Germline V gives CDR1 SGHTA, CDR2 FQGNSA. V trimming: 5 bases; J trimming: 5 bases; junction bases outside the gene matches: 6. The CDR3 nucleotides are TGTGCCAGCAGCATCAGACAGGGAGATCAGCCCCAGCATTTT. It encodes CASSIRQGDQPQHF. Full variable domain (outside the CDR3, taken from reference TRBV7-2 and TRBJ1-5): GAGVSQSPSNKVTEKGKDVELRCDPISGHTALYWYRQSLGQGLEFLIYFQGNSAPDKSGLPSDRFSAERTGGSVSTLTIQRTQQEDSAVYLCASSIRQGDQPQHFGDGTRLSIL.

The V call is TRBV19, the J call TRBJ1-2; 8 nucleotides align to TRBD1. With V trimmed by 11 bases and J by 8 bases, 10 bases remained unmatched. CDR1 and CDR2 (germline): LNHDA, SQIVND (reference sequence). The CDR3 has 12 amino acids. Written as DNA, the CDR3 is TGTGCCGGCCTCGACAGGGGCGGCGGCTACACCTTC. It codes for CAGLDRGGGYTF.

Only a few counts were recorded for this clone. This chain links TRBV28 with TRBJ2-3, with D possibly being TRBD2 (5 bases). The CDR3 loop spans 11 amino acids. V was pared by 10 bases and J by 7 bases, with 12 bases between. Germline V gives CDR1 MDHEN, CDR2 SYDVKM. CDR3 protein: CAIRGGNTQYF. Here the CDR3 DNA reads TGTGCCATCCGGGGTGGGAATACGCAGTATTTT. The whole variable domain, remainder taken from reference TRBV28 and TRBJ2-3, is DVKVTQSSRYLVKRTGEKVFLECVQDMDHENMFWYRQDPGLGLRLIYFSYDVKMKEKGDIPEGYSVSREKKERFSLILESASTNQTSMYLCAIRGGNTQYFGPGTRLTVL.

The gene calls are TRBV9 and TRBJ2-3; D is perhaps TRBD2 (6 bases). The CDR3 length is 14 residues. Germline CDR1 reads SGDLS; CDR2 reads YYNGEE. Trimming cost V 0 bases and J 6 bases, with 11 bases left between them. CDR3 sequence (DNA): TGTGCCAGCAGCGTAGGGGTCGGAGGGGATACGCAGTATTTT. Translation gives CASSVGVGGDTQYF.

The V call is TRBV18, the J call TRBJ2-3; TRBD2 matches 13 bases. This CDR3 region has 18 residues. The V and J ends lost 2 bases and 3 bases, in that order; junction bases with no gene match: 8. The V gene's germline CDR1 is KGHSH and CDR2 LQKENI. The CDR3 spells CASSPLTSGGALTDTQYF. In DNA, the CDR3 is TGTGCCAGCTCACCATTAACTAGCGGGGGGGCCTTGACAGATACGCAGTATTTT.

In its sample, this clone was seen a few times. The CDR3 DNA follows: TGTGCCAGCAGCCAAGCCGGTAGCGGGTACGAGCAGTACTTC. It encodes CASSQAGSGYEQYF. This chain joins TRBV4-2 and TRBJ2-7; TRBD2 matches at 7 bases. The CDR3 consists of 14 residues. Germline V gene lookup returns CDR1 LGHNA and CDR2 YNFKEQ. J was trimmed by 4 bases and V by 1 base; bases with no gene match: 4.

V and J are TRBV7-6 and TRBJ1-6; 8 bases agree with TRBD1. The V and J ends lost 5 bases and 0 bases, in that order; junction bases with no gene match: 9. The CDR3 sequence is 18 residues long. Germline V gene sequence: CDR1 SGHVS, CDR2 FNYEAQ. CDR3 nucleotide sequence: TGTGCCAGCAGCCCCTTACGACAGGGGAACTCCTATAATTCACCCCTCCACTTT. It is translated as CASSPLRQGNSYNSPLHF. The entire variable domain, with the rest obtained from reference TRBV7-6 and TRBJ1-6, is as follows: GAGVSQSPRYKVTKRGQDVALRCDPISGHVSLYWYRQALGQGPEFLTYFNYEAQQDKSGLPNDRFSAERPEGSISTLTIQRTEQRDSAMYRCASSPLRQGNSYNSPLHFGNGTRLTVT.

The CDR3 protein is CASSKDSSADTQYF. The CDR3 bases are TGTGCCAGCAGCAAAGACAGCAGCGCAGATACGCAGTATTTT. V gene TRBV5-4 combines with J gene TRBJ2-3; possibly TRBD1 for D (5 bases). The CDR3 loop spans 14 amino acids. From germline, CDR1 is SGHNT and CDR2 YYREEE (reference sequence). Trimming removed 4 bases at V and 4 bases at J, with 13 bases between.

The CDR3 region has the DNA TGTGCCAGCAGCTTAACTTTCCAGTCTGAAGCTTTCTTT. This sequence encodes CASSLTFQSEAFF. This chain connects TRBV7-3 to TRBJ1-1; D unclear. Germline CDR1 is SGHTA and CDR2 is FQGTGA. V lost 0 bases to trimming and J lost 6 bases, with 8 bases between them. CDR3 length: 13 amino acids.

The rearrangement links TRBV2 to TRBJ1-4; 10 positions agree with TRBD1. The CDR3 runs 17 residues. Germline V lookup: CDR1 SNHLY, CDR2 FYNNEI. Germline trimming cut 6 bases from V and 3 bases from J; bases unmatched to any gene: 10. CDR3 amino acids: CASRGGTGVSSNEKLFF. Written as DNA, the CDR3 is TGTGCCAGCAGGGGAGGGACAGGGGTTTCGTCTAATGAAAAACTGTTTTTT.

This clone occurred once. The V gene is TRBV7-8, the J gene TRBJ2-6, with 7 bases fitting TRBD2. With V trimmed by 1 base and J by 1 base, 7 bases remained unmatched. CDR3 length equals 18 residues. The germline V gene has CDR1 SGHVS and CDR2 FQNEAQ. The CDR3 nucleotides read TGTGCCAGCAGCTTAGGGCTAGCGGTCCCATCTGGGGCCAACGTCCTGACTTTC. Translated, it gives CASSLGLAVPSGANVLTF.

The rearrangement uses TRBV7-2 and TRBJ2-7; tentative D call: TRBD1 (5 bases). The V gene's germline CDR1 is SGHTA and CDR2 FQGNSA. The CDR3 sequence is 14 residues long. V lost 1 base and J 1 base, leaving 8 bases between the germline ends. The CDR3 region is CASSLGSGSYEQYF. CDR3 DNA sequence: TGTGCCAGCAGCTTAGGTTCAGGGTCCTACGAGCAGTACTTC.

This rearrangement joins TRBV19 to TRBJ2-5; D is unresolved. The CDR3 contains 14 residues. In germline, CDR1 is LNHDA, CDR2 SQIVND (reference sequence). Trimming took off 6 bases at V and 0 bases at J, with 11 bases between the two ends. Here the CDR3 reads CASSQRRDQETQYF. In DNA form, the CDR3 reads TGTGCCAGTAGCCAAAGACGGGACCAAGAGACCCAGTACTTC.

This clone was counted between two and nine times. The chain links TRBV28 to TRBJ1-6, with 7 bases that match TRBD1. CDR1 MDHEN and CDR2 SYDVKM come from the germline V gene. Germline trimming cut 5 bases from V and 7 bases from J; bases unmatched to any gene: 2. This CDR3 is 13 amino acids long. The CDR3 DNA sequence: TGTGCCAGCAGTGGGACAGTCAATTCACCCCTCCACTTT. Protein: CASSGTVNSPLHF.

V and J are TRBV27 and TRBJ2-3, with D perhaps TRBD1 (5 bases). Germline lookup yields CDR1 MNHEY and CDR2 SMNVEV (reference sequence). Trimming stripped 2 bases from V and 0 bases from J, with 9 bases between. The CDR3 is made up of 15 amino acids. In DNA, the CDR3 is TGTGCCAGCAGTTTAAGACAGTCTAGCACAGATACGCAGTATTTT. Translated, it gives CASSLRQSSTDTQYF.

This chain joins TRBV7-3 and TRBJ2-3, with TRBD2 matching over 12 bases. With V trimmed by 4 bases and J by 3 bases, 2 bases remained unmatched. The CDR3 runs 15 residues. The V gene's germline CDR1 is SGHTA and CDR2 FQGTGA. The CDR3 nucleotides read TGTGCCAGCAGCTGGGGGACTAGCGGGACAGATACGCAGTATTTT. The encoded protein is CASSWGTSGTDTQYF.

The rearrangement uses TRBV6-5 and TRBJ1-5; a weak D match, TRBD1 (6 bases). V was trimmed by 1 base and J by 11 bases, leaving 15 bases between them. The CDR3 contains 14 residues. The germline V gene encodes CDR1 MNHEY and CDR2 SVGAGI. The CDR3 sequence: CASSYLKGEGAQHF. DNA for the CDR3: TGTGCCAGCAGTTACTTGAAGGGGGAGGGGGCCCAGCATTTT.

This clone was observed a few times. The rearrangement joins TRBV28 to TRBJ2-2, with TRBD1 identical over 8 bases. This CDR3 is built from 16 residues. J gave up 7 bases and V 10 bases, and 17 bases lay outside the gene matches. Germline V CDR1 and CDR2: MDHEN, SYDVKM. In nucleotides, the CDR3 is TGTGCCACCACCCGCCTGAGGACAGGGTATGGCGGGGAGCTGTTTTTT. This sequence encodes CATTRLRTGYGGELFF.

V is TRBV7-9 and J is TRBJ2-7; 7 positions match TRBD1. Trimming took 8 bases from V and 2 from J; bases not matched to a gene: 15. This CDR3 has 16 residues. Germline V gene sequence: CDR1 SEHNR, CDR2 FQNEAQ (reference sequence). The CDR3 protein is CASGPPQGTDTYEQYF. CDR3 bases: TGTGCCAGCGGGCCCCCCCAGGGGACAGATACCTACGAGCAGTACTTC.

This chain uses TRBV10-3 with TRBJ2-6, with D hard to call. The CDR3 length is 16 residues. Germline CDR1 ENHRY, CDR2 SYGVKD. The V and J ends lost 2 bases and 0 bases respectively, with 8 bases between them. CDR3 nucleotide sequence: TGTGCCATCAGTGAGGGTGAGCACTCTGGGGCCAACGTCCTGACTTTC. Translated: CAISEGEHSGANVLTF.

The CDR3 DNA reads as TGCGCCAGCAGCCACGAGAAGCTCCATGAGCAGTTCTTC. Its translation is CASSHEKLHEQFF. The chain recombines TRBV4-1 with TRBJ2-1; the D is unclear. V was clipped by 3 bases and J by 8 bases, with 11 bases between them. Per germline, CDR1 MGHRA and CDR2 YSYEKL. The CDR3 sequence is 13 residues long.

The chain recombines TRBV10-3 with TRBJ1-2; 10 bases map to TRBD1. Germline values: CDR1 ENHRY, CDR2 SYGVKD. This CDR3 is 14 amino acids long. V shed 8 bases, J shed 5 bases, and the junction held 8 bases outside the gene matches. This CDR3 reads CAISDRGHSYGYTF. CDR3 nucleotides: TGTGCCATCTCAGACAGGGGGCATTCTTATGGCTACACCTTC.

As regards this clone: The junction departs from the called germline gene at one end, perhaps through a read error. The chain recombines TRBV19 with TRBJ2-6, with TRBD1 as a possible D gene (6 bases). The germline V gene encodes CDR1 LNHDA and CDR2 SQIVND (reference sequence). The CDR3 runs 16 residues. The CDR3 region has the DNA TGTGCCAGTAGTATACCTACAGGGACCGGGGCCAACGGCCTGACTTTC. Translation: CASSIPTGTGANGLTF.

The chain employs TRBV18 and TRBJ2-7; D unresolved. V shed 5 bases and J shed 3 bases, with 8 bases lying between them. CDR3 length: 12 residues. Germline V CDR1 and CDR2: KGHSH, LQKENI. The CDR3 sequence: CASSGPDYEQYF. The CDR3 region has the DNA TGTGCCAGCTCAGGGCCCGACTACGAGCAGTACTTC.